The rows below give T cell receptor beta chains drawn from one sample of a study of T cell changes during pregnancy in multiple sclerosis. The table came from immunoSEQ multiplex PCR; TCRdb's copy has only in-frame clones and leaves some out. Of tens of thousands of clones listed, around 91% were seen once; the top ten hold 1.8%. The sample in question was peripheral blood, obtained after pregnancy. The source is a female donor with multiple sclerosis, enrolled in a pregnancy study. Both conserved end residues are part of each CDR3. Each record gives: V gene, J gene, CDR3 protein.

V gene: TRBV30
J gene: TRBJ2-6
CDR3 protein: CAWSHPGGAGANVLTF

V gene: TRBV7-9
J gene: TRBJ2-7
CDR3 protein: CASSTASTLLPRYF

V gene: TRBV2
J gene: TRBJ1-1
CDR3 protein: CASSGTGGFGKRAFF

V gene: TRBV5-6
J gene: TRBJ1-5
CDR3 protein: CASSLGDRPAQPQHF

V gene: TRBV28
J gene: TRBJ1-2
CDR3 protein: CASSFTGLVNYGYTF

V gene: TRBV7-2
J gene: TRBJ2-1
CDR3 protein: CASSLAPGADEQFF

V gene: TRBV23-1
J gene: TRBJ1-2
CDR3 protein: CASSRTGVYYGYTF

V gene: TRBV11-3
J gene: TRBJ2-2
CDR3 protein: CASSSRTGELFF

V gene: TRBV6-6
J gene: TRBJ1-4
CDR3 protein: CASSYAPGTNEKLFF

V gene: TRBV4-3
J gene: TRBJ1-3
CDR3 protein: CASSQVAAPASSGNTIYF

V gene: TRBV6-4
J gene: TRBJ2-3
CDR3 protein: CASSDSTGTDTQYF

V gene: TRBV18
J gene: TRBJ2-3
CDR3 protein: CASSPSTGSHTDTQYF

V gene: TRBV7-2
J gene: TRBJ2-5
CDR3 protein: CASSSIAGGLSGTQYF

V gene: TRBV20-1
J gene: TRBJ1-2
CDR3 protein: CSARGGYTF

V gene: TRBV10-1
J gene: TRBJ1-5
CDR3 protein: CARTTGAAGQPQHF

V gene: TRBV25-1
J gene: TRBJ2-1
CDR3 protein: CASSEYIGTTEGYNEQFF

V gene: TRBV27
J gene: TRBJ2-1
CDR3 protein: CASSLSGVRSYNEQFF

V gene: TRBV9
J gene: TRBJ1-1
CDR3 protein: CASSVTMPDRTAEAFF

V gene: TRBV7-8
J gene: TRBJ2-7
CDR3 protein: CASSWSGDHGYEQYF

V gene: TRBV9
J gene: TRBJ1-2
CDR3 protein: CASSPLGGGYTF

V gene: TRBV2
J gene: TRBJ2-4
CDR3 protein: CASRPDRVGYIQYF

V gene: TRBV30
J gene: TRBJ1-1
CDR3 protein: CAWSTYEERNTEAFF

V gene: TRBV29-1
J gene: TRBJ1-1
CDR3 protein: CSVDAGGTEAFF

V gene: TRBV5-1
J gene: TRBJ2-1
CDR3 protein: CASSLAPQGGDEQFF

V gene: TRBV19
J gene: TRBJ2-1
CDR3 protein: CASSSLGGYNEQFF

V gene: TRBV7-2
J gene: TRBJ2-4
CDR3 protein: CASSLEGGRGNIQYF

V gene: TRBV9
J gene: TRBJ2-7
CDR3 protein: CASSVEASLSYEQYF

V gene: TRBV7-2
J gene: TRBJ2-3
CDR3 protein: CASSQGPTDTQYF

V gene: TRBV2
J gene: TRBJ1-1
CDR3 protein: CASSIDSEAFF

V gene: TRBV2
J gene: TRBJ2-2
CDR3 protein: CASSRDTGELFF

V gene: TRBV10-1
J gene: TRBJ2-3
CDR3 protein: CANPGDFDTQYF

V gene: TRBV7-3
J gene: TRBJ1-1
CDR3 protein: CASSLRGGGAEAFF

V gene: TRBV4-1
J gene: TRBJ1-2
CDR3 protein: CASSQDGHPANYGYTF

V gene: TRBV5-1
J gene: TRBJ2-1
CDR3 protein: CASSLRSYNEQFF

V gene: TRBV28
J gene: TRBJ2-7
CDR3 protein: CASSPTGTHEQYF

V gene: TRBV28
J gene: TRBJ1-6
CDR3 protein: CASDSGFYNSPLHF

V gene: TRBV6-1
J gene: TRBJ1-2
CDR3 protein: CASSAGQGGLYGYTF

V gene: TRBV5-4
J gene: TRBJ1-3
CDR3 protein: CASSFGGADGNTIYF

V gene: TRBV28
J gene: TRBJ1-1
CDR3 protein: CASSLAPTGTEAFF

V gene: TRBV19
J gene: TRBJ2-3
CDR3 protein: CASGQGDTQYF

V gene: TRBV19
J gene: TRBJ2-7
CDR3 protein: CASSLQGSYEQYF

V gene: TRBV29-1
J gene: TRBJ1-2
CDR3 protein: CSVRSSLTGTGIYYGYTF

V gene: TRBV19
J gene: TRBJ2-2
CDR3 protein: CASSIVAGWGDNTGELFF

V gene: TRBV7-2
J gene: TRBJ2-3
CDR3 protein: CASSLGAGATDTQYF

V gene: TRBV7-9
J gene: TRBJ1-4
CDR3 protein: CASSLLGVDEKLFF

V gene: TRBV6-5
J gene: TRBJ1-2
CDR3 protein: CASSATRGWYYGYTF

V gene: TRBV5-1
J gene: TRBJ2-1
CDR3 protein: CASSPHYNEQFF

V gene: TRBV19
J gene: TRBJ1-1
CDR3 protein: CASTLGRRRYTEAFF

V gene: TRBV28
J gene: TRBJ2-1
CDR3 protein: CASSPGDRNYNEQFF